The rows below give T cell receptor beta chains drawn from one sample of a study of blood T cell repertoires in COVID-19. Sequencing was performed with immunoSEQ multiplex PCR; in TCRdb, only in-frame clones are kept and a portion is missing. This table holds around 230,000 clones, about four fifths found once. The specimen was peripheral blood. These receptors were obtained from a woman of 80 years or more with acute or convalescent COVID-19. CDR3s leave out the opening cysteine and the closing phenylalanine or tryptophan.

cdr3_aa: ASSLVSGSVTEAF
j_call: TRBJ1-1
v_call: TRBV5-1

cdr3_aa: ASSLGGPYSNQPQH
j_call: TRBJ1-5
v_call: TRBV28

cdr3_aa: ASSPGGWGNQPQH
j_call: TRBJ1-5
v_call: TRBV28

cdr3_aa: ASSPRTEEGYGYT
j_call: TRBJ1-2
v_call: TRBV4-1

cdr3_aa: ASSLAPIGTSGGPFQETQY
j_call: TRBJ2-5
v_call: TRBV7-7

cdr3_aa: ASSRQADEQY
j_call: TRBJ2-7
v_call: TRBV18

cdr3_aa: ASSLGDTHTGELF
j_call: TRBJ2-2
v_call: TRBV5-1

cdr3_aa: ASSPLGQGGTEAF
j_call: TRBJ1-1
v_call: TRBV18

cdr3_aa: ASRISGQGNYGYT
j_call: TRBJ1-2
v_call: TRBV5-1

cdr3_aa: ASSLTGRTGAGETQY
j_call: TRBJ2-5
v_call: TRBV7-3

cdr3_aa: ASSYTGATSYEQY
j_call: TRBJ2-7
v_call: TRBV5-1

cdr3_aa: ASSLGQSYEQY
j_call: TRBJ2-7
v_call: TRBV27

cdr3_aa: ASSEPNEKLF
j_call: TRBJ1-4
v_call: TRBV2

cdr3_aa: ASSLGRTSYNEQF
j_call: TRBJ2-1
v_call: TRBV7-7

cdr3_aa: ASSSTSGGNIYNEQF
j_call: TRBJ2-1
v_call: TRBV11-2

cdr3_aa: ASSLAISDTQY
j_call: TRBJ2-3
v_call: TRBV5-6

cdr3_aa: ASSLEQAANEKLF
j_call: TRBJ1-4
v_call: TRBV5-5

cdr3_aa: ASSAGPSYNSPLH
j_call: TRBJ1-6
v_call: TRBV19

cdr3_aa: ASSLRTSGTGGYEQF
j_call: TRBJ2-1
v_call: TRBV11-2

cdr3_aa: ASSSYRGDTQY
j_call: TRBJ2-3
v_call: TRBV7-2

cdr3_aa: ATSDFGGIRTGELF
j_call: TRBJ2-2
v_call: TRBV24-1

cdr3_aa: ASSHRGLNTEAF
j_call: TRBJ1-1
v_call: TRBV14

cdr3_aa: ASSVGPSGEQY
j_call: TRBJ2-7
v_call: TRBV9

cdr3_aa: ASSLRGQGNSPLH
j_call: TRBJ1-6
v_call: TRBV28

cdr3_aa: ASSRGGASTDTQY
j_call: TRBJ2-3
v_call: TRBV5-4

cdr3_aa: ASSGGRAVETQY
j_call: TRBJ2-5
v_call: TRBV2

cdr3_aa: ASRGTGNGYT
j_call: TRBJ1-2
v_call: TRBV6-5

cdr3_aa: ASSRDGNYGYT
j_call: TRBJ1-2
v_call: TRBV28

cdr3_aa: SVQPRLVPYNEQF
j_call: TRBJ2-1
v_call: TRBV29-1

cdr3_aa: ASSKGGGGAEQY
j_call: TRBJ2-7
v_call: TRBV21-1

cdr3_aa: ASSPPAGMSYGYT
j_call: TRBJ1-2
v_call: TRBV18

cdr3_aa: ASSPSGLSTEQY
j_call: TRBJ2-7
v_call: TRBV19

cdr3_aa: ASSEVGELF
j_call: TRBJ2-2
v_call: TRBV28

cdr3_aa: ASSLWGLTSETQY
j_call: TRBJ2-5
v_call: TRBV5-1

cdr3_aa: ASSELTSMGEQF
j_call: TRBJ2-1
v_call: TRBV13

cdr3_aa: ASSDGTWF
j_call: TRBJ2-1
v_call: TRBV10-2

cdr3_aa: ASSPPGDRVTEAF
j_call: TRBJ1-1
v_call: TRBV5-1

cdr3_aa: ASGTSGAETQY
j_call: TRBJ2-5
v_call: TRBV2

cdr3_aa: ASSEVRGNEQF
j_call: TRBJ2-1
v_call: TRBV2

cdr3_aa: AWSVVSYGYT
j_call: TRBJ1-2
v_call: TRBV30

cdr3_aa: ASNLGTGAYEQY
j_call: TRBJ2-7
v_call: TRBV5-1

cdr3_aa: ASSPRDWDTQY
j_call: TRBJ2-3
v_call: TRBV4-1

cdr3_aa: ASSEWRDNSPLH
j_call: TRBJ1-6
v_call: TRBV2

cdr3_aa: ASSFFATNEKLF
j_call: TRBJ1-4
v_call: TRBV6-5

cdr3_aa: ASRGRRGLLYGYT
j_call: TRBJ1-2
v_call: TRBV6-5

cdr3_aa: ASSALWGGSGEKLF
j_call: TRBJ1-4
v_call: TRBV6-1

cdr3_aa: ASTSSPGGEGTEAF
j_call: TRBJ1-1
v_call: TRBV18

cdr3_aa: ASIGQGVTGELF
j_call: TRBJ2-2
v_call: TRBV3-1/TRBV3-2

cdr3_aa: AWSFPDRVNYGYT
j_call: TRBJ1-2
v_call: TRBV30

cdr3_aa: ASSEMRQGVPRYT
j_call: TRBJ1-2
v_call: TRBV2

cdr3_aa: ASRDRAGGYT
j_call: TRBJ1-2
v_call: TRBV2

cdr3_aa: ASSDRHPYEQY
j_call: TRBJ2-7
v_call: TRBV11-2

cdr3_aa: ASSVRQERGPDAF
j_call: TRBJ1-1
v_call: TRBV2

cdr3_aa: ASSQGTGGTYEQY
j_call: TRBJ2-7
v_call: TRBV3-1/TRBV3-2

cdr3_aa: ASRKGGDQPQH
j_call: TRBJ1-5
v_call: TRBV6-5

cdr3_aa: ASSVEGQGLGGYT
j_call: TRBJ1-2
v_call: TRBV9

cdr3_aa: SVERGTDTQY
j_call: TRBJ2-3
v_call: TRBV29-1

cdr3_aa: ASSLTSGGAETQY
j_call: TRBJ2-5
v_call: TRBV5-6

cdr3_aa: AIGTDTYEQY
j_call: TRBJ2-7
v_call: TRBV10-3